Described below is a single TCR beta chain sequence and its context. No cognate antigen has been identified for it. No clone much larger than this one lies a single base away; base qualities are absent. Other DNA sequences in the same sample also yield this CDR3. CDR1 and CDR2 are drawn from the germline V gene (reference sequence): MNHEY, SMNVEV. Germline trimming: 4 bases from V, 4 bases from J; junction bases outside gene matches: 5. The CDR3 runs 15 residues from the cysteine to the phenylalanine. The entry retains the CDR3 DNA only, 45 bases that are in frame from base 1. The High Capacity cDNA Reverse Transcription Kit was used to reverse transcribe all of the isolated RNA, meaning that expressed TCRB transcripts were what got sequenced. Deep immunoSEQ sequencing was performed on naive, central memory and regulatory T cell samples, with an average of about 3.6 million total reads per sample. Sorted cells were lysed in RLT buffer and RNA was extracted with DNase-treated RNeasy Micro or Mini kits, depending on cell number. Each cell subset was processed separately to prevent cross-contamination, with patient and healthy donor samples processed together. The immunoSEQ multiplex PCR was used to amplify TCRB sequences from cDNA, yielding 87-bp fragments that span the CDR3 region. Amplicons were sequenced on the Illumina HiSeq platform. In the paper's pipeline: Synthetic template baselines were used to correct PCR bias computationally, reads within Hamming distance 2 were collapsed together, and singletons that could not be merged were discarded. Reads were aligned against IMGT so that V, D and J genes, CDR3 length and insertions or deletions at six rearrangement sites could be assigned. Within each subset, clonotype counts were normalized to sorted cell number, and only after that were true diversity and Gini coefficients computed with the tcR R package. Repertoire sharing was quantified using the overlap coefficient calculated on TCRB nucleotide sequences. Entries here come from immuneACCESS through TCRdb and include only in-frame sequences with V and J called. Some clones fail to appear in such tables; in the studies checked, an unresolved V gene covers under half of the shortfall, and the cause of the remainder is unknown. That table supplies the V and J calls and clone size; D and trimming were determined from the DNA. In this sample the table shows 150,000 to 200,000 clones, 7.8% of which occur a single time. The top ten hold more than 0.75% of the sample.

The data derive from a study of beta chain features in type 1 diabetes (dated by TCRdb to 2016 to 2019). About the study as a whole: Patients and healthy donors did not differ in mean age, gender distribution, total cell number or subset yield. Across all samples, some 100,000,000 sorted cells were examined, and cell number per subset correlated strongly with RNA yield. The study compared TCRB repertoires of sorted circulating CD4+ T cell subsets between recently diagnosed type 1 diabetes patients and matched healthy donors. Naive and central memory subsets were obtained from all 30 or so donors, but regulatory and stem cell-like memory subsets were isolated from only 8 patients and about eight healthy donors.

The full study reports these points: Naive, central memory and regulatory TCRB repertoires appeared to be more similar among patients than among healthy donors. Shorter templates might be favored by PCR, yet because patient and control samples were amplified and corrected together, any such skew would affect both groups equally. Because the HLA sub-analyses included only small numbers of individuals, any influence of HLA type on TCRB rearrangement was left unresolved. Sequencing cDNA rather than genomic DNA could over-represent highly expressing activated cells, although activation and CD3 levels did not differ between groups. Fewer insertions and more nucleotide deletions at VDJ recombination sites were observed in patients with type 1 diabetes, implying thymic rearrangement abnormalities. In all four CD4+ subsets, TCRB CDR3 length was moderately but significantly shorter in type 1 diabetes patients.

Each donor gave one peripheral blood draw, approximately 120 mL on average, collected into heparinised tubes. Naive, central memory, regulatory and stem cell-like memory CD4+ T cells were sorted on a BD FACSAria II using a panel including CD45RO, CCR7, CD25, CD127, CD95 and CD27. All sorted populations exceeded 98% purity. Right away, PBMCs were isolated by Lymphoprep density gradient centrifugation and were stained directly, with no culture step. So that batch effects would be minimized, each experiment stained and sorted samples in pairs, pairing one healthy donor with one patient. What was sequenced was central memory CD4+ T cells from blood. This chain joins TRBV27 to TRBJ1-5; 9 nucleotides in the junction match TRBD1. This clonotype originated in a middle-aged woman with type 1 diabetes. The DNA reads TGTGCCAGCAGTTCCTCGGACAGGGGTAATCAGCCCCAGCATTTT. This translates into CASSSSDRGNQPQHF.